This TCR beta chain was retrieved from a study of identical twins. The CDR3 runs 13 residues. Germline V gene lookup returns CDR1 SGHTA and CDR2 FQGNSA. Trimming cost V 6 bases and J 6 bases; bases outside gene matches: 5. TCRdb ran MiXCR on the 5' RACE reads and lists one entry per CDR3 protein. The sample contains roughly 500,000 distinct CDR3 sequences, 20% to 25% of which appear only once. The same specimen was also included in a second study, on T cells expressing NK-cell markers.

This chain joins TRBV7-2 and TRBJ2-4, with TRBD2 identical over 7 bases. The source is a young woman in good health. Sequenced input: CD4+ T cells sorted from blood. CDR3 loop: CASSPSGGNIQYF. The CDR3 nucleotides are TGTGCCAGCAGTCCTAGCGGAGGAAACATTCAGTACTTC.